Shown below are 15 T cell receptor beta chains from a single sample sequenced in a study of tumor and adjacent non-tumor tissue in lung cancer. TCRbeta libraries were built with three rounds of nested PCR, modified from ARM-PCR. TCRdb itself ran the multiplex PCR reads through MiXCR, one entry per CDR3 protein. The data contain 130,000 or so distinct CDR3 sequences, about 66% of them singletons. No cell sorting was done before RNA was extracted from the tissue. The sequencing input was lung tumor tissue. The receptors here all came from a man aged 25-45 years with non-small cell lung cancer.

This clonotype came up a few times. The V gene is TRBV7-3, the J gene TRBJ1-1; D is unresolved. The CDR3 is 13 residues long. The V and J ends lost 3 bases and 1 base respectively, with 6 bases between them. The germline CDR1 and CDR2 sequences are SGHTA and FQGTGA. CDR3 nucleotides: TGTGCCAGCAGCTTCCTTAGGAACACTGAAGCTTTCTTT. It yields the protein CASSFLRNTEAFF.

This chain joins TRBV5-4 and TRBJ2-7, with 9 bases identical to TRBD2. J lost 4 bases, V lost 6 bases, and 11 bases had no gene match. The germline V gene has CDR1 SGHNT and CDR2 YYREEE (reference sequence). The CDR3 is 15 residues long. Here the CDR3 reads CASNHRLAEGYEQYF. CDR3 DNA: TGTGCCAGCAACCATCGACTAGCGGAGGGGTACGAGCAGTACTTC.

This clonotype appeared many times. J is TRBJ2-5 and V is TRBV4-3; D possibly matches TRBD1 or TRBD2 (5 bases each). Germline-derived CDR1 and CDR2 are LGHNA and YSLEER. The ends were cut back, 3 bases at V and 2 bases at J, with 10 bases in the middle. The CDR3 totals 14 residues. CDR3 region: CASSHGTEQETQYF. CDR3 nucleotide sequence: TGCGCCAGCAGCCACGGGACGGAACAAGAGACCCAGTACTTC.

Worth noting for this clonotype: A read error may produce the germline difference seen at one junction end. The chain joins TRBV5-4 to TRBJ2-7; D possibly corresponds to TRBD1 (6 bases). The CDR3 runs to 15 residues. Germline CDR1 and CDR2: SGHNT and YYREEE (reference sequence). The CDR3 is CASRARGTSSCEQYF. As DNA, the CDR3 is TGTGCCAGCAGGGCCAGGGGAACGTCCTCCTGCGAGCAGTACTTC.

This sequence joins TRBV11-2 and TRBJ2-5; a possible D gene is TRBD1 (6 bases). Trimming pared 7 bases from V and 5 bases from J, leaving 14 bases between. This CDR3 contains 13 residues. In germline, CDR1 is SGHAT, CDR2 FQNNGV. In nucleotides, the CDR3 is TGTGCCAGCAACTTGAACAGGGAGGAGACCCAGTACTTC. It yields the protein CASNLNREETQYF.

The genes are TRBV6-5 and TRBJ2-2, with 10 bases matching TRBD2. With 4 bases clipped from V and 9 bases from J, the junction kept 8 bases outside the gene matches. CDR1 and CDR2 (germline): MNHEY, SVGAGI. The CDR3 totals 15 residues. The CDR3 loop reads CASSFDTSGIRELFF. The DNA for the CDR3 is TGTGCCAGCAGTTTCGATACTAGCGGGATACGGGAGCTGTTTTTT.

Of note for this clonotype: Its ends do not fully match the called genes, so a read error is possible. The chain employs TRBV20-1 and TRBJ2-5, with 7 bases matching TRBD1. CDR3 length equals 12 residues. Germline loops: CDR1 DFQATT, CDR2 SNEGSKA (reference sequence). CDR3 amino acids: CSVETGAEAQYF. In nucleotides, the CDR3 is TGCAGTGTCGAAACAGGGGCAGAGGCCCAGTACTTC.

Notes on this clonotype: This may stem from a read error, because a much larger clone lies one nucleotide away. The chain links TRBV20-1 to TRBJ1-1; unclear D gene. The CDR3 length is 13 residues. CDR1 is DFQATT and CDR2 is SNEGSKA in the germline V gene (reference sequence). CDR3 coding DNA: TGCAGTACTAGGAGGGAAAGGGACACTGAAGCTTTCTTT. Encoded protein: CSTRRERDTEAFF.

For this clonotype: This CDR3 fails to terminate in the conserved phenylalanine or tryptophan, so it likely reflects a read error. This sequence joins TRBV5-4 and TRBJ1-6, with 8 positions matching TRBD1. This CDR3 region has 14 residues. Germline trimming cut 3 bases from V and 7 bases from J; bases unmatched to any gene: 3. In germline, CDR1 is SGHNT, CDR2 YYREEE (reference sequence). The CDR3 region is CASSSTGENSPLHL. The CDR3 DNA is TGTGCCAGCAGCTCGACAGGGGAGAATTCACCCCTCCACTTG.

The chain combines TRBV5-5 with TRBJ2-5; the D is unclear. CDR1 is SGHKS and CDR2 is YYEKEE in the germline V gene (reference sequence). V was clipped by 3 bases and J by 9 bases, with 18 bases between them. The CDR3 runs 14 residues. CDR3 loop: CASSSTPGSLAQYF. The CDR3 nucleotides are TGTGCCAGCAGCTCGACCCCAGGATCCCTGGCCCAGTACTTC.

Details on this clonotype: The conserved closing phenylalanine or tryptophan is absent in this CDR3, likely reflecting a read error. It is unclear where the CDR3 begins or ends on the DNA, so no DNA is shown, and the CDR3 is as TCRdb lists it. The CDR3 is CASTHSGKATKNIEYI. The chain combines TRBV11-1 with TRBJ2-4. 16 amino acids form the CDR3, both terminal residues included. Germline V lookup: CDR1 SGHAT, CDR2 FQDESV (reference sequence).

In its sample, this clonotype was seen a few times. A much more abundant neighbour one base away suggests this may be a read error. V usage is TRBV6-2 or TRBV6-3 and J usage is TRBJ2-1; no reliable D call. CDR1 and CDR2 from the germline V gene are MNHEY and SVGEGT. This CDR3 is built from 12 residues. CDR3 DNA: TGTGTCAGCAGTGGACCGTACAAGGAGCAGTTCTTC. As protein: CVSSGPYKEQFF.

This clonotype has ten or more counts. CDR3: CASSQGHSGNTIYF. In nucleotides, the CDR3 is TGCGCCAGCAGCCAGGGACACTCTGGAAACACCATATATTTT. The rearrangement uses TRBV4-1 and TRBJ1-3; D may be TRBD1 (6 bases). The V gene lost 3 bases and the J gene lost 0 bases, with 6 bases spanning the gap. This CDR3 is built from 14 residues. Germline-derived CDR1 and CDR2 are MGHRA and YSYEKL.

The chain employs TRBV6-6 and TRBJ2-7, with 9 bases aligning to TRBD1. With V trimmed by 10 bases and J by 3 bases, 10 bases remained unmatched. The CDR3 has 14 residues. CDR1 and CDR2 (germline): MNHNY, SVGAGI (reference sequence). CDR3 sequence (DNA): TGTGCCAACACTAAACAGGGGGCAGGCTACGAGCAGTACTTC. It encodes CANTKQGAGYEQYF.

DNA for the CDR3: TGCAGTGCAGGACAGGGTATAACAGATACGCAGTATTTT. It encodes CSAGQGITDTQYF. The chain carries TRBV20-1 and TRBJ2-3, with 8 bases aligning to TRBD1. Germline V gene data show CDR1 as DFQATT and CDR2 as SNEGSKA (reference sequence). CDR3 size: 13 residues. The V gene end was trimmed by 6 bases and the J gene end by 3 bases; junction bases not matched to a gene: 5.